These 29 T cell receptor beta chains originate from one sample sequenced in a study of CD8 T cells in Susac syndrome. When the RNA was reverse transcribed, random hexamers were used with an input of roughly 0.45 to 1 ug. TCRdb recomputed calls from the immunoSEQ multiplex PCR reads with MiXCR, one row per CDR3 protein. This sample has about 210,000 distinct CDR3 sequences, with 95% found just once. Sequencing used CD4+ T cells from PBMCs. These receptors came from a human donor with multiple sclerosis.

This sequence joins TRBV5-6 and TRBJ2-7; no clear D gene. This CDR3 has 13 residues. With 2 bases removed from V and 3 bases from J, the gap between germline ends came to 9 bases. Germline CDR1 reads SGHDT; CDR2 reads YYEEEE. CDR3 nucleotide sequence: TGTGCCAGCAGCTTTTACAGCAGCTACGAGCAGTACGTC. This sequence encodes CASSFYSSYEQYV.

This clonotype was recorded only once. V usage is TRBV5-1 and J usage is TRBJ2-5; D may be TRBD2 (7 bases). The CDR3 is 14 residues long. From germline, CDR1 is SGHRS and CDR2 YFSETQ. With 2 bases removed from V and 3 bases from J, the gap between germline ends came to 11 bases. The CDR3 bases are TGCGCCAGCAGCTTTGGGGGGGCGGAAGAGACCCAGTACTTC. Residues: CASSFGGAEETQYF.

V is TRBV11-3 and J is TRBJ2-5; D call uncertain. V was shortened by 3 bases and J by 4 bases, with 9 bases between the two germline ends. The CDR3 is 13 residues long. CDR1 is SGHNT, CDR2 YENEEA, per germline. The CDR3: CASSLSGSETQYF. CDR3 coding DNA: TGTGCCAGCAGCTTGTCAGGATCAGAGACCCAGTACTTC.

The genes are TRBV18 and TRBJ1-1; no clear D gene. The CDR3 has 18 amino acids. Germline CDR1 reads KGHSH; CDR2 reads LQKENI. V was cut by 3 bases and J by 0 bases, with 20 bases left in between. The CDR3 nucleotides read TGTGCCAGCTCACCGACCCCAAGGGTGCGAGATTTGAACACTGAAGCTTTCTTT. It is translated as CASSPTPRVRDLNTEAFF.

J is TRBJ1-1 and V is TRBV20-1; no reliable D call. The V end lost 5 bases, the J end lost 1 base, and 11 bases lay between the germline ends. Germline V gives CDR1 DFQATT, CDR2 SNEGSKA (reference sequence). The length of the CDR3 is 13 residues. CDR3 in DNA: TGCAGTGCTGTCATCCGACCGAACACTGAAGCTTTCTTT. Translated, it gives CSAVIRPNTEAFF.

V gene TRBV5-4 combines with J gene TRBJ1-1; D not certain. The CDR3 consists of 15 residues. Trimming removed 4 bases from V and 4 bases from J, with 17 bases in between. In germline, CDR1 is SGHNT, CDR2 YYREEE (reference sequence). CDR3 region: CASSGFRGMGTEAFF. For the CDR3, the DNA is TGTGCCAGCAGCGGTTTCCGCGGGATGGGCACTGAAGCTTTCTTT. Drawing the rest from reference TRBV5-4 and TRBJ1-1, the complete variable domain is ETGVTQSPTHLIKTRGQQVTLRCSSQSGHNTVSWYQQALGQGPQFIFQYYREEENGRGNFPPRFSGLQFPNYSSELNVNALELDDSALYLCASSGFRGMGTEAFFGQGTRLTVV.

The chain employs TRBV5-1 and TRBJ2-7; TRBD2 is a possible D gene (5 bases). This CDR3 comprises 14 residues. V was clipped by 4 bases and J by 2 bases, with 13 bases between them. Germline lookup yields CDR1 SGHRS and CDR2 YFSETQ. CDR3 loop: CASSGGRGTYEQYF. CDR3 bases: TGCGCCAGCAGCGGAGGACGGGGTACCTACGAGCAGTACTTC.

The CDR3 is CSARDPKGPTYGYTF. In nucleotides, the CDR3 is TGCAGTGCTAGAGATCCCAAGGGACCCACCTATGGCTACACCTTC. The chain joins TRBV20-1 to TRBJ1-2; perhaps TRBD1 as D (5 bases). V was pared by 0 bases and J by 4 bases, with 15 bases between. The CDR3 is 15 amino acids. The germline gives CDR1 DFQATT, CDR2 SNEGSKA (reference sequence).

This chain connects TRBV24-1 to TRBJ2-5, with D unclear. Germline V gives CDR1 KGHDR, CDR2 SFDVKD. The CDR3 spans 13 residues. V gave up 2 bases and J gave up 5 bases, with 8 bases separating them. Here the CDR3 DNA reads TGTGCCACCAGTGATTCCTATCTGGAGACCCAGTACTTC. This translates into CATSDSYLETQYF.

This clonotype showed up just once. CDR3 bases: TGTGCCAGCAGCCTGAAGACAGCTCCCTCTGGGGCCAACGTCCTGACTTTC. This translates into CASSLKTAPSGANVLTF. The V gene is TRBV3-1, the J gene TRBJ2-6, with D tentatively TRBD1 (5 bases). CDR1 LGHDT and CDR2 YNNKEL come from the germline V gene (reference sequence). The CDR3 length is 17 residues. Trimming pared 4 bases from V and 0 bases from J, leaving 13 bases between.

The chain employs TRBV2 and TRBJ2-5; possibly TRBD1 for D (5 bases). Germline V gives CDR1 SNHLY, CDR2 FYNNEI. V was shortened by 1 base and J by 2 bases, with 8 bases between the two germline ends. CDR3 length: 14 residues. The CDR3 sequence is CASSEGQGQETQYF. CDR3 in DNA: TGTGCCAGCAGTGAAGGCCAGGGTCAAGAGACCCAGTACTTC.

V and J are TRBV19 and TRBJ2-2, with D maybe TRBD1 (5 bases). Germline CDR1 LNHDA, CDR2 SQIVND (reference sequence). V dropped 0 bases and J dropped 4 bases, with 9 bases sitting between them. CDR3 length: 15 amino acids. CDR3 residues: CASSIDRVGTGELFF. The CDR3 nucleotides are TGTGCCAGTAGTATAGACAGGGTTGGCACCGGGGAGCTGTTTTTT.

The chain employs TRBV27 and TRBJ1-1, with no clear D. The CDR3 covers 14 residues. V dropped 0 bases and J dropped 3 bases, with 8 bases sitting between them. Germline V lookup: CDR1 MNHEY, CDR2 SMNVEV (reference sequence). CDR3: CASSLSGSYTEAFF. Written as DNA, the CDR3 is TGTGCCAGCAGTTTATCGGGCAGTTACACTGAAGCTTTCTTT.

V is TRBV7-2 and J is TRBJ2-5; no clear D. The ends were cut back, 4 bases at V and 1 base at J, with 10 bases in the middle. In germline, CDR1 is SGHTA, CDR2 FQGNSA. This CDR3 is 14 amino acids long. DNA for the CDR3: TGTGCCAGCAGCTCACCCCCCGGCCAAGAGACCCAGTACTTC. Its translation is CASSSPPGQETQYF.

The chain carries TRBV9 and TRBJ2-1, with D tentatively TRBD1 or TRBD2 (5 bases each). The V gene lost 0 bases and the J gene lost 9 bases, with 22 bases spanning the gap. This CDR3 is built from 17 residues. Germline CDR1 and CDR2: SGDLS and YYNGEE. CDR3 sequence (DNA): TGTGCCAGCAGCGTAGGGCACCTGGGACCCACACAGGTTGAGCAGTTCTTC. Protein sequence: CASSVGHLGPTQVEQFF.

This chain uses TRBV29-1 with TRBJ2-7; D gene uncertain. Germline V CDR1 and CDR2: SQVTM, ANQGSEA. Trimming left V 7 bases short and J 0 bases short, with 13 bases between. There are 13 residues in the CDR3. The CDR3 bases are TGCAGCGCCCGCTCTTGGGGCTCCTACGAGCAGTACTTC. This translates into CSARSWGSYEQYF.

This clonotype was counted a single time. V usage is TRBV3-1 and J usage is TRBJ1-2; D is ambiguous. The CDR3 runs 15 residues. The V gene lost 1 base and the J gene lost 0 bases, with 9 bases spanning the gap. Germline V gene lookup returns CDR1 LGHDT and CDR2 YNNKEL (reference sequence). CDR3 in amino acids: CASSQGSGANYGYTF. CDR3 coding DNA: TGTGCCAGCAGCCAAGGTAGTGGGGCTAACTATGGCTACACCTTC.

This chain joins TRBV29-1 and TRBJ1-1, with 7 bases that match TRBD1. From germline, CDR1 is SQVTM and CDR2 ANQGSEA. V lost 6 bases to trimming and J lost 4 bases; unmatched junction nucleotides: 8. This CDR3 is built from 13 residues. Here the CDR3 DNA reads TGCAGCGTACAAATAAACAGGGGCACTGAAGCTTTCTTT. Encoded protein: CSVQINRGTEAFF.

The CDR3 nucleotides read TGCAGTGCCCTATCGGGGACAGGGGCTGGCGAGCAGTACTTC. Protein sequence: CSALSGTGAGEQYF. J is TRBJ2-7 and V is TRBV20-1; 10 bases are shared with TRBD1. The CDR3 extends over 14 amino acids. CDR1 is DFQATT, CDR2 SNEGSKA, per germline (reference sequence). V lost 6 bases to trimming and J lost 6 bases; unmatched junction nucleotides: 11.

The rearrangement uses TRBV15 and TRBJ2-7, with D unresolved. Trimming removed 0 bases at V and 1 base at J, with 4 bases between. Germline values: CDR1 LNHNV, CDR2 YYDKDF (reference sequence). CDR3 length: 13 amino acids. The CDR3 DNA is TGTGCCACCAGCAGAGACAGTTCCTACGAGCAGTACGTC. Residues: CATSRDSSYEQYV.

The CDR3 protein is CASTGVGGPYEQYF. CDR3 nucleotides: TGTGCCTCCACAGGGGTGGGGGGACCCTACGAGCAGTACTTC. The J gene is TRBJ2-7, the V gene TRBV30; perhaps TRBD1 as D (7 bases). The CDR3 covers 14 residues. Trimming left V 7 bases short and J 2 bases short, with 18 bases between. The germline V gene has CDR1 GTSNPN and CDR2 SVGIG (reference sequence).

The V and J genes are TRBV3-1 and TRBJ2-5; 11 positions agree with TRBD1. V was pared by 5 bases and J by 4 bases, with 6 bases of the junction left unmatched. CDR3 length: 15 amino acids. Germline values: CDR1 LGHDT, CDR2 YNNKEL (reference sequence). The CDR3 spells CASSLWTGGRETQYF. The CDR3 region has the DNA TGTGCCAGCAGCTTATGGACAGGGGGCAGAGAGACCCAGTACTTC.

This rearrangement joins TRBV9 to TRBJ2-1; TRBD1 matches 9 bases. From germline, CDR1 is SGDLS and CDR2 YYNGEE. The ends lost 4 bases at V and 1 base at J; junction bases unmatched: 3. The CDR3 runs 15 residues. The CDR3 region is CASSTTGGSYNEQFF. DNA of the CDR3: TGTGCCAGCAGCACGACAGGGGGATCCTACAATGAGCAGTTCTTC.

The chain employs TRBV29-1 and TRBJ1-2, with 8 bases fitting TRBD1. Unmatched junction bases numbered 10, after V lost 3 bases and J lost 4 bases. The CDR3 contains 15 residues. Germline lookup yields CDR1 SQVTM and CDR2 ANQGSEA. This CDR3 is CSVDFPGQGGYGYTF. In DNA, the CDR3 is TGCAGCGTTGACTTCCCTGGACAGGGCGGCTATGGCTACACCTTC.

The rearrangement joins TRBV25-1 to TRBJ1-1; possibly TRBD1 for D (5 bases). Trimming removed 2 bases from V and 11 bases from J, with 15 bases in between. CDR3 length equals 13 residues. The V gene's germline CDR1 is MGHDK and CDR2 SYGVNS. The CDR3 DNA reads as TGTGCCAGCAGTGAAGGGGGAGGCCTGGCGGCTTTCTTT. Protein product: CASSEGGGLAAFF. The whole variable domain, filled in from reference TRBV25-1 and TRBJ1-1, reads EADIYQTPRYLVIGTGKKITLECSQTMGHDKMYWYQQDPGMELHLIHYSYGVNSTEKGDLSSESTVSRIRTEHFPLTLESARPSHTSQYLCASSEGGGLAAFFGQGTRLTVV.

The chain links TRBV3-1 to TRBJ1-2, with D possibly being TRBD1 (6 bases). Germline loops: CDR1 LGHDT, CDR2 YNNKEL (reference sequence). V was cut by 1 base and J by 7 bases, with 16 bases left in between. The CDR3 is made up of 15 amino acids. The CDR3 DNA reads TGTGCCAGCAGCCAAGGGCTTGGAGGGACATTTGGCTACACCTTC. Protein: CASSQGLGGTFGYTF.

This chain uses TRBV20-1 with TRBJ2-1; D unresolved. From germline, CDR1 is DFQATT and CDR2 SNEGSKA (reference sequence). Trimming took off 3 bases at V and 9 bases at J, with 18 bases between the two ends. The CDR3 sequence is 14 residues long. In DNA form, the CDR3 reads TGCAGTGCTAGTAGGTTTAGCATTGGTGGTGAGCAGTTCTTC. Amino acid sequence: CSASRFSIGGEQFF.

The rearrangement joins TRBV12-5 to TRBJ1-5; no clear D. CDR3 size: 12 residues. Trimming cost V 7 bases and J 5 bases, with 9 bases left between them. Germline lookup yields CDR1 LGHNT and CDR2 FRNRAP. CDR3 amino acids: CASEGTYQPQHF. The CDR3 DNA reads TGTGCTAGTGAGGGCACTTATCAGCCCCAGCATTTT.

This clonotype was seen a single time. This chain connects TRBV20-1 to TRBJ2-2, with D maybe TRBD2 (5 bases). The germline gives CDR1 DFQATT, CDR2 SNEGSKA (reference sequence). The CDR3 runs 14 residues. Trimming cost V 3 bases and J 0 bases, with 8 bases left between them. The DNA for the CDR3 is TGCAGTGCTAGGGGAGTCGCGAACACCGGGGAGCTGTTTTTT. This gives the protein CSARGVANTGELFF.